The rows below give T cell receptor beta chains drawn from one sample of a study of siplizumab effects on memory and regulatory T cells. Measured with immunoSEQ multiplex PCR; TCRdb has only the in-frame clones, and not every one. The sample lists about 100,000 clones; just over 90% were seen once. The sequenced sample consisted of Tregs sorted from blood. All receptors derive from a human donor in good health. CDR3s include the opening cysteine and the closing phenylalanine or tryptophan. D genes are given only for firm matches. Clone size appears in some rows only: once, few, many, or a class for an expanded clone.

d_call: -; v_call: TRBV19; clone_size: -; j_call: TRBJ1-5; cdr3_nt: TGTGCCAGTAGTTCGACCCTGGTACTTTATAGCAATCAGCCCCAGCATTTT; cdr3_aa: CASSSTLVLYSNQPQHF
d_call: -; v_call: TRBV6-1; clone_size: -; j_call: TRBJ2-1; cdr3_nt: TGTGCCAGCGGGTGGGCAGACGAGTTCTTC; cdr3_aa: CASGWADEFF
d_call: TRBD2; v_call: TRBV11-1; clone_size: -; j_call: TRBJ2-7; cdr3_nt: TGTGCCAGCAGTGGACTAGCGGGAGGCCACCCCTACGAGCAGTACTTC; cdr3_aa: CASSGLAGGHPYEQYF
d_call: TRBD2; v_call: TRBV13; clone_size: -; j_call: TRBJ2-1; cdr3_nt: TGTGCCAGCAGCTTGGCCCCTAGCGGGAATGAGCAGTTCTTC; cdr3_aa: CASSLAPSGNEQFF
d_call: -; v_call: TRBV29-1; clone_size: -; j_call: TRBJ2-1; cdr3_nt: TGCAGCGTTGACTCTATTGTCAATGAGCAGTTCTTC; cdr3_aa: CSVDSIVNEQFF
d_call: TRBD2; v_call: TRBV4-1; clone_size: -; j_call: TRBJ2-3; cdr3_nt: TGCGCCAGCAGCCAGGCGGGACTAGCGGGGGTTCTCACAGATACGCAGTATTTT; cdr3_aa: CASSQAGLAGVLTDTQYF
d_call: TRBD1; v_call: TRBV5-6; clone_size: -; j_call: TRBJ1-6; cdr3_nt: TGTGCCAGCAGCTCAACAGGGGTTTATTCACCCCTCCACTTT; cdr3_aa: CASSSTGVYSPLHF
d_call: TRBD2; v_call: TRBV28; clone_size: -; j_call: TRBJ2-2; cdr3_nt: TGTGCCAGCAGTTTATTGCGACTAGCGGGAGGGCCGACCGGGGAGCTGTTTTTT; cdr3_aa: CASSLLRLAGGPTGELFF
d_call: TRBD2; v_call: TRBV19; clone_size: -; j_call: TRBJ2-1; cdr3_nt: TGTGCCAGTAGTATATCTGGACTAGCGAACAATGAGCAGTTCTTC; cdr3_aa: CASSISGLANNEQFF
d_call: -; v_call: TRBV5-1; clone_size: -; j_call: TRBJ2-1; cdr3_nt: TGCGCCAGCAGCTTGGAATCCGCTTCCTACAATGAGCAGTTCTTC; cdr3_aa: CASSLESASYNEQFF
d_call: -; v_call: TRBV9; clone_size: -; j_call: TRBJ2-5; cdr3_nt: TGTGCCAGCAGCCCAGGGATCTGGGCCAGAGAGACCCAGTACTTC; cdr3_aa: CASSPGIWARETQYF
d_call: -; v_call: TRBV2; clone_size: -; j_call: TRBJ1-2; cdr3_nt: TGTGCCAGCAGTAGGGGAAGGGGCTATGGCTACACCTTC; cdr3_aa: CASSRGRGYGYTF
d_call: TRBD2; v_call: TRBV18; clone_size: -; j_call: TRBJ2-1; cdr3_nt: TGTGCCAGCTCACCGGGTCTAGCGGGAGGCTATGAGCAGTTCTTC; cdr3_aa: CASSPGLAGGYEQFF
d_call: -; v_call: TRBV6-5; clone_size: -; j_call: TRBJ2-7; cdr3_nt: TGTGCCAGACTGAACAGCTCCTACGAGCAGTACTTC; cdr3_aa: CARLNSSYEQYF
d_call: -; v_call: TRBV4-1; clone_size: few; j_call: TRBJ1-1; cdr3_nt: TGCGCCAGCAGCCTTTACAGTAACACTGAAGCTTTCTTT; cdr3_aa: CASSLYSNTEAFF
d_call: -; v_call: TRBV2; clone_size: -; j_call: TRBJ2-3; cdr3_nt: TGTGCCAGCAGTGATGGAGTGGGAGATACGCAGTATTTT; cdr3_aa: CASSDGVGDTQYF
d_call: -; v_call: TRBV5-4; clone_size: -; j_call: TRBJ2-3; cdr3_nt: TGTGCCAGCAGCTTGGGACACAGTATATTCACAGATACGCAGTATTTT; cdr3_aa: CASSLGHSIFTDTQYF
d_call: -; v_call: TRBV14; clone_size: -; j_call: TRBJ1-5; cdr3_nt: TGTGCCAGCAGCCATAAACGGGACCGGTCGAATCAGCCCCAGCATTTT; cdr3_aa: CASSHKRDRSNQPQHF
d_call: -; v_call: TRBV5-1; clone_size: -; j_call: TRBJ2-3; cdr3_nt: TGCGCCAGCAGCTTGGGGCGGTCGTCAGATACGCAGTATTTT; cdr3_aa: CASSLGRSSDTQYF
d_call: -; v_call: TRBV7-2; clone_size: -; j_call: TRBJ2-3; cdr3_nt: TGTGCCAGCAACCCTAAGGTAGCTCGCACAGATACGCAGTATTTT; cdr3_aa: CASNPKVARTDTQYF
d_call: TRBD2; v_call: TRBV19; clone_size: -; j_call: TRBJ2-1; cdr3_nt: TGTGCCAGTAGTATCGCGGGAGCGGGAGACAATGAGCAGTTCTTC; cdr3_aa: CASSIAGAGDNEQFF
d_call: TRBD2; v_call: TRBV13; clone_size: -; j_call: TRBJ2-5; cdr3_nt: TGTGCCAGCAGCTTATGGCCTAGCGGGAGTATTCGGGAGACCCAGTACTTC; cdr3_aa: CASSLWPSGSIRETQYF
d_call: TRBD2; v_call: TRBV10-3; clone_size: -; j_call: TRBJ2-1; cdr3_nt: TGTGCCATCAGCCAACGTCAAAGCGGGAACTCCTACAATGAGCAGTTCTTC; cdr3_aa: CAISQRQSGNSYNEQFF
d_call: TRBD2; v_call: TRBV4-1; clone_size: -; j_call: TRBJ2-1; cdr3_nt: TGCGCCAGCAGCCAAGATCGGCAAATAGCGGGAGGAGTCAATGAGCAGTTCTTC; cdr3_aa: CASSQDRQIAGGVNEQFF
d_call: TRBD1; v_call: TRBV2; clone_size: once; j_call: TRBJ2-2; cdr3_nt: TGTGCCAGCGGGACAGAACCAGCCGGGGAGCTGTTTTTT; cdr3_aa: CASGTEPAGELFF
d_call: -; v_call: TRBV14; clone_size: -; j_call: TRBJ1-3; cdr3_nt: TGTGCCAGCAGCCAAGAAAGGCGGGTTCGAAACACCATATATTTT; cdr3_aa: CASSQERRVRNTIYF
d_call: -; v_call: TRBV11-2; clone_size: -; j_call: TRBJ2-1; cdr3_nt: TGTGCCAGTTGGACAGCCCAAGGCTATGGCAATGAGCAGTTCTTC; cdr3_aa: CASWTAQGYGNEQFF
d_call: -; v_call: TRBV11-3; clone_size: -; j_call: TRBJ2-3; cdr3_nt: TGTGCCAGCAGCTACGGACACAGCACAGATACGCAGTATTTT; cdr3_aa: CASSYGHSTDTQYF
d_call: -; v_call: TRBV19; clone_size: -; j_call: TRBJ1-2; cdr3_nt: TGTGCCAGTAACCTCCGGGGAAACTATGGCTACACCTTC; cdr3_aa: CASNLRGNYGYTF
d_call: -; v_call: TRBV5-4; clone_size: -; j_call: TRBJ1-2; cdr3_nt: TGTGCCAGCAGCAAGCAGGGTGCTCTATATGGCTACACCTTC; cdr3_aa: CASSKQGALYGYTF